This is a list of T cell receptor beta chains from one sample in a study of Ad26.COV2.S vaccination and SARS-CoV-2 variants. Using immunoSEQ multiplex PCR, the repertoire was profiled, and TCRdb retains in-frame clones only, with some absent. The data contain about 350,000 clones, 86% of them singletons. This material consisted of peripheral blood, taken in a trial of Ad26.COV2.S vaccine versus placebo. The receptors here all came from a person aged 18-60 years who received the Ad26.COV2.S COVID-19 vaccine or a placebo. Both conserved end residues are part of each CDR3. The D gene is left open where the match is weak. Not every row has a clone size; where given, it reads once, few, many or a size class.

clone size	V gene	J gene	D gene	CDR3 DNA	CDR3 protein
-	TRBV19	TRBJ1-5	-	TGTGCCAGTATCAGCGGCAATCAGCCCCAGCATTTT	CASISGNQPQHF
-	TRBV19	TRBJ2-6	-	TGTGCCAGTAGTATCGGGTCTGGGGCCAACGTCCTGACTTTC	CASSIGSGANVLTF
-	TRBV3-1/TRBV3-2	TRBJ2-6	-	TGTGCCAGCAGCCAGGGCCTCCCCACCTCTGGGGCCAACGTCCTGACTTTC	CASSQGLPTSGANVLTF
-	TRBV7-8	TRBJ2-7	-	TGTGCCAGCAGCTTATCCCGATTAGGCGAGCAGTACTTC	CASSLSRLGEQYF
-	TRBV7-2	TRBJ1-2	-	TGTGCCAGCAGCTTAGGTAGCCAGAACTATGGCTACACCTTC	CASSLGSQNYGYTF
once	TRBV18	TRBJ2-7	TRBD1	TGTGCCAGCTCACCACAGGGGGCGCTGGCCTACGAGCAGTACTTC	CASSPQGALAYEQYF
-	TRBV5-3	TRBJ2-6	-	TGTGCCAGATTTCAGGGATCTGGGGCCAACGTCCTGACTTTC	CARFQGSGANVLTF
-	TRBV11-2	TRBJ1-4	-	TGTGCCAGCAGCTTAGAAAGGGGGGCTAATGAAAAACTGTTTTTT	CASSLERGANEKLFF
-	TRBV5-6	TRBJ1-2	TRBD1	TGTGCCAGCAGCTTTTGGCTTTCCGGGACAGGGCGAGGCTACACCTTC	CASSFWLSGTGRGYTF
-	TRBV28	TRBJ2-3	TRBD2	TGTGCCAGCACCCGACTAGCGACGAACACAGATACGCAGTATTTT	CASTRLATNTDTQYF
-	TRBV7-2	TRBJ1-2	-	TGTGCCAGCAGCCCAAATCAGGGGTGGTATGGCTACACCTTC	CASSPNQGWYGYTF
-	TRBV7-6	TRBJ2-3	-	TGTGCCAGCAGCTTGGGCAATACGCAGTATTTT	CASSLGNTQYF
-	TRBV4-3	TRBJ2-1	-	TGCGCCAGCAGCCAAGAAGCCCGGGCCGGTGAGCAGTTCTTC	CASSQEARAGEQFF
-	TRBV9	TRBJ1-1	-	TGTGCCAGCAGCGTAGGATGGGGCTTGAACACTGAAGCTTTCTTT	CASSVGWGLNTEAFF
once	TRBV5-1	TRBJ2-1	-	TGCGCCAGCAGCCCTCAGCGGTACAATGAGCAGTTCTTC	CASSPQRYNEQFF
-	TRBV7-9	TRBJ1-4	-	TGTGCCAGCAGCTTAGCGCGAACAGGGAATGAAAAACTGTTTTTT	CASSLARTGNEKLFF
-	TRBV28	TRBJ1-2	TRBD1	TGTGCCAGCAGGACAGGGGTTTCAGCCTATGGCTACACCTTC	CASRTGVSAYGYTF
-	TRBV3-1/TRBV3-2	TRBJ2-1	-	TGTGCCAGCAGCCCCCAGACAGTATACAATGAGCAGTTCTTC	CASSPQTVYNEQFF
-	TRBV28	TRBJ1-5	-	TGTGCCAGCACCGCGGTCAATCAGCCCCAGCATTTT	CASTAVNQPQHF
-	TRBV10-3	TRBJ1-2	-	TGTGCCATCAGTGAGCGATGGAGGTATGGCTACACCTTC	CAISERWRYGYTF
-	TRBV27	TRBJ2-1	-	TGTGCCAGCAGTTCGGTCTACAATGAGCAGTTCTTC	CASSSVYNEQFF
-	TRBV7-8	TRBJ2-4	-	TGTGCCAGCAGCTTAGTCAGGGAAAACATTCAGTACTTC	CASSLVRENIQYF
few	TRBV6-5	TRBJ2-7	TRBD2	TGTGCCATTGGGACTAGCTTAACCTACGAGCAGTACTTC	CAIGTSLTYEQYF
-	TRBV6-2/TRBV6-3	TRBJ2-7	-	TGTGCCAGCAGTCCCCCGTCTTCGGGGGCCGAGCAGTACTTC	CASSPPSSGAEQYF
-	TRBV7-8	TRBJ2-2	TRBD1	TGTGCCAGCAGCTCCGAGGGGGCGCGGTACACCGGGGAGCTGTTTTTT	CASSSEGARYTGELFF
-	TRBV12-3/TRBV12-4	TRBJ1-1	-	TGTGCCAGCAGTTTCGGGACTGAAGCTTTCTTT	CASSFGTEAFF
once	TRBV9	TRBJ1-1	-	TGTGCCAGCAGCCAGGGAGATGGTGGTGAAGCTTTCTTT	CASSQGDGGEAFF
-	TRBV6-2/TRBV6-3	TRBJ2-4	-	TGTGCCAGCAGCTCTCCTAGCAACATTCAGTACTTC	CASSSPSNIQYF
-	TRBV19	TRBJ2-7	TRBD2	TGTGCCACCCAGGCCGGAGCGGGGGCACTCGAGCAGTACTTC	CATQAGAGALEQYF
-	TRBV2	TRBJ2-1	TRBD1	TGTGCCAGCATGGGACAGGAGTCGTCGGTTGAGCAGTTCTTC	CASMGQESSVEQFF
-	TRBV12-3/TRBV12-4	TRBJ2-4	-	TGTGCCAGCAGTTTGACGGAGAAAAACATTCAGTACTTC	CASSLTEKNIQYF
-	TRBV6-2/TRBV6-3	TRBJ2-1	TRBD2	TGTGCCAGCAGTTACGGGACTAGCGGAGCTAATGAGCAGTTCTTC	CASSYGTSGANEQFF
-	TRBV5-8	TRBJ1-5	-	TGTGCCAGCAGCTTGTCGAGAGGGATAAGCAATCAGCCCCAGCATTTT	CASSLSRGISNQPQHF
-	TRBV27	TRBJ1-5	TRBD1	TGTGCCAGCAGTTTACGCCCTGACAGGGCTCTGAGTCAGCCCCAGCATTTT	CASSLRPDRALSQPQHF
-	TRBV15	TRBJ2-3	-	TGTGCCACCAGCAGAGATAGGACCCCCGGGGGAGATACGCAGTATTTT	CATSRDRTPGGDTQYF
once	TRBV30	TRBJ2-3	-	TGTGCCTGGAGTGTGGTAGGAGGCTCCACAGATACGCAGTATTTT	CAWSVVGGSTDTQYF
-	TRBV19	TRBJ1-5	-	TGTGCCAGTAGTATAGCGAGTCGGCCCCAGCATTTT	CASSIASRPQHF
-	TRBV5-1	TRBJ1-3	-	TGCGCCAGCAGCTCCCCGGAGAGTGGAAACACCATATATTTT	CASSSPESGNTIYF
-	TRBV4-1	TRBJ1-5	TRBD1	TGCGCCAGCAGCCGGACAGGGGGCGATCAGCCCCAGCATTTT	CASSRTGGDQPQHF
-	TRBV30	TRBJ1-2	-	TGTGCCTGGACCCATGTCGGGTATGGCTACACCTTC	CAWTHVGYGYTF
-	TRBV6-2/TRBV6-3	TRBJ2-7	-	TGTGCCAGCAGCCGGACCTACGAGCAGTACTTC	CASSRTYEQYF
-	TRBV24-1	TRBJ2-7	TRBD1	TGTGCCACCAGTGATCGACAGGGCGACGAGCAGTACTTC	CATSDRQGDEQYF
-	TRBV5-1	TRBJ2-7	TRBD2	TGCGCCAGCAGCTCTGACACTAGCGGGAGGGCCGGGTACGAGCAGTACTTC	CASSSDTSGRAGYEQYF
once	TRBV7-2	TRBJ2-1	TRBD2	TGTGCCAGCAGCTTAGCGCTAGCGGGTTCCTACAATGAGCAGTTCTTC	CASSLALAGSYNEQFF
-	TRBV3-1/TRBV3-2	TRBJ1-1	TRBD1	TGTGCCAGCAGCCAAACCCCCGCGGACAGGGACACTGAAGCTTTCTTT	CASSQTPADRDTEAFF
-	TRBV18	TRBJ1-5	TRBD1	TGTGCCAGCTCACCAACAGGACAGGGGCGGCAGCCCCAGCATTTT	CASSPTGQGRQPQHF
-	TRBV5-5	TRBJ2-3	-	TGTGCCAGCAGCTTGGAACTAGGAAAGCAGTATTTT	CASSLELGKQYF
-	TRBV19	TRBJ2-3	TRBD1	TGTGCCACCCGCCGGGACAGTTCATTTGATACGCAGTATTTT	CATRRDSSFDTQYF
-	TRBV3-1/TRBV3-2	TRBJ1-2	TRBD1	TGTGCCAGCGGCGACAGGGGGTATGGCTACACCTTC	CASGDRGYGYTF
-	TRBV24-1	TRBJ1-2	-	TGTGCCACCAGTGAAGGGGGTGGCTATGGCTACACCTTC	CATSEGGGYGYTF
-	TRBV4-1	TRBJ1-2	-	TGCGCCAGCAGCAGGGAGGATCTCGGTGGCTACACCTTC	CASSREDLGGYTF
-	TRBV3-1/TRBV3-2	TRBJ1-4	-	TGTGCCAGCAGCCAACGACAGCAGAATGAAAAACTGTTTTTT	CASSQRQQNEKLFF
-	TRBV28	TRBJ2-4	-	TGTGCCAGCAGTTTGGTCGGAGACCCGGCCAAAAACATTCAGTACTTC	CASSLVGDPAKNIQYF
-	TRBV28	TRBJ2-1	TRBD2	TGTGCCAGCAGTTTAGGGGGTTGGAGGACTAGCGGGACCACAAAGGGGGGCGATGAGCAGTTCTTC	CASSLGGWRTSGTTKGGDEQFF
-	TRBV25-1	TRBJ2-1	TRBD1	TGTGCCAGCAGTGAATTGGCAGGGGGCTTGAATGAGCAGTTCTTC	CASSELAGGLNEQFF
-	TRBV28	TRBJ2-1	TRBD2	TGTGCCAGCAGTCATCGGACTAGCAGATTCTTGGGGAATGAGCAGTTCTTC	CASSHRTSRFLGNEQFF
-	TRBV7-7	TRBJ2-3	TRBD1	TGTGCTAGCAGCTTAGGGACAGGTTACACAGATACGCAGTATTTT	CASSLGTGYTDTQYF
-	TRBV5-4	TRBJ1-1	-	TGTGCCGGCTTCGACGGTAAGCATGAAGCTTTCTTT	CAGFDGKHEAFF
-	TRBV7-9	TRBJ2-2	TRBD2	TGTGCCAGCAGCCCCGGATCGGGCGGGGGGGCCGCGGACACCGGGGAGCTGTTTTTT	CASSPGSGGGAADTGELFF